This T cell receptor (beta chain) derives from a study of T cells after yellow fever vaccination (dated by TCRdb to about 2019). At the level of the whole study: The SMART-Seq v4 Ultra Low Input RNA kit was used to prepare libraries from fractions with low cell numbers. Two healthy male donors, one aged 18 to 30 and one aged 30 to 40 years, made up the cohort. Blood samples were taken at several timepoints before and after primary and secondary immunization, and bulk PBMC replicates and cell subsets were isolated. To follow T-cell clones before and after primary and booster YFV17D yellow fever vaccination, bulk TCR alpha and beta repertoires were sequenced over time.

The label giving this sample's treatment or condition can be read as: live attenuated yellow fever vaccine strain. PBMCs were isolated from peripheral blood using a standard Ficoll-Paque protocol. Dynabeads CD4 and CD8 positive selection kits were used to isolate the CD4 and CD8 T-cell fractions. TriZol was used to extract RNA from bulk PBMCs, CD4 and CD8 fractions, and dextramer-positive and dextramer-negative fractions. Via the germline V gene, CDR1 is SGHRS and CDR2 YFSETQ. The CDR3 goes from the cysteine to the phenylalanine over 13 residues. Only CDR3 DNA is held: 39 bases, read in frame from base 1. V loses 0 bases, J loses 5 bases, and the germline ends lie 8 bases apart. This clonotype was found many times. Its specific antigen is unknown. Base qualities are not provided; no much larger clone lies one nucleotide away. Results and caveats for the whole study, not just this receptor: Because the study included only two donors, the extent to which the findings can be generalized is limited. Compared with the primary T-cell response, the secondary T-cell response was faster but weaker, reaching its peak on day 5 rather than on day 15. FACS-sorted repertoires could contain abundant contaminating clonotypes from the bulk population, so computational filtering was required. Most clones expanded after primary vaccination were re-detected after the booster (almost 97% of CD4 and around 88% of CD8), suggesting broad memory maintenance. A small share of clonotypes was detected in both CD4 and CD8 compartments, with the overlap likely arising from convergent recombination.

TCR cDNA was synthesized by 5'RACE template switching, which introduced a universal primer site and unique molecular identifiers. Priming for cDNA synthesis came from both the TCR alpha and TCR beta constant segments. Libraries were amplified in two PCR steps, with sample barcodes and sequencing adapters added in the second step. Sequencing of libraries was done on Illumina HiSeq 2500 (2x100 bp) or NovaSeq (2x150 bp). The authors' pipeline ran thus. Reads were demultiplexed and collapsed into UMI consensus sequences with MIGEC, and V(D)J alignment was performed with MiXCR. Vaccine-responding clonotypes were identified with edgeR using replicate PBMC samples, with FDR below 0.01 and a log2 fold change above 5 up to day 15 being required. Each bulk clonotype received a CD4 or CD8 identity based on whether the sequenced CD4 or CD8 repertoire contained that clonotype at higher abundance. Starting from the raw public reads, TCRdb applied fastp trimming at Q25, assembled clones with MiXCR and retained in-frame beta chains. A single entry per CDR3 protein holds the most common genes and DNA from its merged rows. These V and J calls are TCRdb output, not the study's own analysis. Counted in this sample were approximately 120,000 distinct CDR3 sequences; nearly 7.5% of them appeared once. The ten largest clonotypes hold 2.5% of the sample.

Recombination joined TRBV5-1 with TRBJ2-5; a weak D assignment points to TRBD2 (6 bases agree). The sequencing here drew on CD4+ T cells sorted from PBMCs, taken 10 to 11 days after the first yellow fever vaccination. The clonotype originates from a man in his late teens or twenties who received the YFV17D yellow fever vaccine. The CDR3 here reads CASSLGGTETQYF. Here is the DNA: TGCGCCAGCAGCTTGGGCGGGACGGAGACCCAGTACTTC.